Listed below are T cell receptor beta chains from one sample, sequenced in a study of CD8 T cells in ankylosing spondylitis. TCRdb ran MiXCR on the 5' RACE reads and lists one entry per CDR3 protein. This sample has over 450,000 distinct CDR3 sequences, with approximately 11% found just once. The sequenced sample consisted of blood, either unsorted or a sorted T cell fraction (not recorded which). Every receptor here comes from a male donor with ankylosing spondylitis. Each CDR3 is given with its conserved first and last residue. The D gene is left open where the match is weak. Size values are once, few and many counts, or a class for expanded clones, and some rows have none.

j_call,v_call,clone_size,d_call,cdr3_aa,cdr3_nt
TRBJ2-5,TRBV7-6,few,.,CASSLGPRGGYAETQYF,TGTGCCAGCAGCTTAGGACCACGAGGAGGGTATGCAGAGACCCAGTACTTC
TRBJ1-2,TRBV28,few,.,CASQRRAGYTF,TGTGCCAGCCAACGCAGGGCGGGCTACACCTTC
TRBJ1-2,TRBV4-2,.,.,CASSQEWTDGYTF,TGTGCCAGCAGCCAAGAGTGGACTGATGGCTACACCTTC
TRBJ2-1,TRBV9,.,TRBD1,CASSVEGQGFHEQFF,TGTGCCAGCAGCGTAGAAGGACAGGGGTTCCATGAGCAGTTCTTC
TRBJ2-1,TRBV10-3,.,.,CAISDGVAYAYNEQFF,TGTGCCATCAGTGATGGGGTAGCGTACGCCTACAATGAGCAGTTCTTC
TRBJ2-5,TRBV29-1,.,TRBD1,CSVERRGQGGSETQYF,TGCAGCGTTGAAAGGCGGGGACAGGGTGGGTCGGAGACCCAGTACTTC
TRBJ2-2,TRBV7-2,few,.,CASSLELAWSTGELFF,TGTGCCAGCAGCTTAGAGTTGGCCTGGAGCACCGGGGAGCTGTTTTTT
TRBJ1-3,TRBV7-8,many,.,CASSPYGRSSGNTIYF,TGTGCCAGCAGCCCTTACGGACGAAGCTCTGGAAACACCATATATTTT
TRBJ2-1,TRBV20-1,many,TRBD2,CSAYGTSGNSYNEQFF,TGCAGTGCCTATGGGACTAGCGGGAACTCCTACAATGAGCAGTTCTTC
TRBJ2-5,TRBV5-1,few,.,CASQPSYQETQYF,TGCGCCAGCCAGCCTTCATACCAAGAGACCCAGTACTTC
TRBJ2-4,TRBV20-1,.,TRBD2,CSARGTSGIKGAKNIQYF,TGCAGTGCTAGGGGGACTAGCGGGATAAAAGGAGCCAAAAACATTCAGTACTTC
TRBJ2-5,TRBV7-9,.,TRBD2,CASSLSVAGGLGETQYF,TGTGCCAGCAGCTTATCGGTAGCGGGAGGACTTGGGGAGACCCAGTACTTC
TRBJ1-1,TRBV20-1,.,.,CSAGGVGTEAFF,TGCAGTGCCGGAGGGGTGGGCACTGAAGCTTTCTTT
TRBJ2-3,TRBV5-1,.,.,CASSRTAEADTQYF,TGCGCCAGCAGCCGGACGGCAGAAGCAGATACGCAGTATTTT
TRBJ1-4,TRBV7-2,.,.,CASSLVPGSDEKLFF,TGTGCCAGCAGCTTAGTTCCGGGATCGGATGAAAAACTGTTTTTT
TRBJ1-1,TRBV30,.,.,CARKTNTEAFF,TGTGCGAGGAAGACGAACACTGAAGCTTTCTTT
TRBJ2-1,TRBV3-1,few,.,CASSPDVQSYNEQFF,TGTGCCAGCAGCCCGGACGTCCAATCCTACAATGAGCAGTTCTTC
TRBJ2-3,TRBV18,many,.,CASSTADYDTDTQYF,TGTGCCAGCTCTACTGCCGATTATGACACAGATACGCAGTATTTT
TRBJ2-5,TRBV5-1,.,TRBD2,CASSRGLAGGYQETQYF,TGCGCCAGCAGCCGGGGACTAGCGGGGGGGTACCAAGAGACCCAGTACTTC
TRBJ1-1,TRBV2,.,.,CASRPYRENTEAFF,TGTGCCAGCAGGCCCTACAGGGAAAACACTGAAGCTTTCTTT
TRBJ2-2,TRBV5-1,.,TRBD2,CASSRGGGPNTGELFF,TGCGCCAGCAGCCGGGGGGGCGGACCGAACACCGGGGAGCTGTTTTTT
TRBJ1-1,TRBV27,.,.,CASSSLAPAEMNTEAFF,TGTGCCAGCAGTTCCTTAGCCCCAGCGGAAATGAACACTGAAGCTTTCTTT
TRBJ2-3,TRBV12-5,few,TRBD1,CASGVGTGVPDTQYF,TGTGCTAGTGGCGTAGGGACAGGGGTTCCAGATACGCAGTATTTT
TRBJ1-6,TRBV12-5,many,.,CASGLVLNSPLHF,TGTGCTAGTGGTTTGGTACTTAATTCACCCCTCCACTTT
TRBJ2-1,TRBV25-1,.,TRBD1,CASSDFFGTGGLDEQFF,TGTGCCAGCAGTGATTTTTTCGGGACAGGGGGCTTGGATGAGCAGTTCTTC
TRBJ2-2,TRBV4-2,few,TRBD2,CASSPWTSGTNTGELFF,TGTGCCAGCAGCCCTTGGACTAGCGGTACGAACACCGGGGAGCTGTTTTTT
TRBJ1-2,TRBV19,.,.,CASSIAEGTYGYTF,TGTGCCAGTAGTATAGCGGAGGGAACCTATGGCTACACCTTC
TRBJ2-1,TRBV6-5,.,.,CASSFSGPSYNEQFF,TGTGCCAGCAGTTTCAGCGGCCCCTCCTACAATGAGCAGTTCTTC
TRBJ2-1,TRBV14,.,.,CASSQENREAEQFF,TGTGCCAGCAGCCAAGAAAACAGGGAAGCGGAGCAGTTCTTC